This paragraph reports one T cell receptor beta chain. The source of the sample is a study of T cells in Graves' hyperthyroidism and ophthalmopathy. Turning to the study itself: The authors collected peripheral blood at initial diagnosis, before any treatment.

Diagnoses rested on clinical symptoms, serum thyroxine and TRAb, thyroid ultrasound and orbital computed tomography. Out of approximately 10 ml of fresh peripheral blood came the PBMCs. RNA transcripts served as the template for amplifying TCR beta CDR3 regions. HTBI primers were employed in a first-round RT-PCR of the TCR CDR3. TCRdb reprocessed the multiplex PCR reads with MiXCR, giving one entry per CDR3 protein. The sample records about 320,000 distinct CDR3 sequences, over 15% being singletons. V was trimmed by 3 bases and J by 0 bases, leaving 8 bases between them. The CDR3 is made up of 15 amino acids.

The clonotype originates from a young man with Graves' hyperthyroidism. The sample consisted of blood. V usage is TRBV12-3 or TRBV12-4 and J usage is TRBJ2-2; D is ambiguous. CDR3 protein: CASSFQRSNTGELFF. In DNA, the CDR3 is TGTGCCAGCAGTTTTCAGAGGTCGAACACCGGGGAGCTGTTTTTT.